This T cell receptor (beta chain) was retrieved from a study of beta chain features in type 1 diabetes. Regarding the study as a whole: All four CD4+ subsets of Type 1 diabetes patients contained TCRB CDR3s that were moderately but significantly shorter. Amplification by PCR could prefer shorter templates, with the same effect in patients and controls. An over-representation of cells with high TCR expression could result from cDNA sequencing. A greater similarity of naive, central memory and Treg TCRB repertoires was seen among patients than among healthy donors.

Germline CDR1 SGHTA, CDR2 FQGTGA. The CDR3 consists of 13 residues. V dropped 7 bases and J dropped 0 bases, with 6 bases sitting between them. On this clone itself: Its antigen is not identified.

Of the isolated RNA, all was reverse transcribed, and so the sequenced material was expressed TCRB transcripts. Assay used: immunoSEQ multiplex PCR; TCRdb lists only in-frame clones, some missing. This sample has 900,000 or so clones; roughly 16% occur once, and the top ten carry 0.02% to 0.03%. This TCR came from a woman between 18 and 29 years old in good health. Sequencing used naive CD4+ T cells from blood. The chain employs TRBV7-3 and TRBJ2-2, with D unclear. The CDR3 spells CASTPANTGELFF. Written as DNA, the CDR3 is TGTGCCAGCACCCCTGCGAACACCGGGGAGCTGTTTTTT.